Each of the 22 T cell receptor beta chains below was sequenced from the same sample in a study of metastatic and nonmetastatic thyroid tumors. TCRdb re-called the PCR reads via MiXCR. Of about 14,000 clones in the sample, approximately 12% were seen once. Each patient went into thyroid surgery without having received any treatment. The sample consisted of blood. Source of these receptors: a female donor with papillary thyroid cancer or a benign thyroid nodule (not recorded which). Some clones in this sample may be carry-over from other donors' samples.

The V call is TRBV28, the J call TRBJ2-7; TRBD1 agrees at 9 bases. Per germline, CDR1 MDHEN and CDR2 SYDVKM. The V and J ends lost 6 bases and 5 bases, in that order; junction bases with no gene match: 5. This CDR3 contains 13 residues. Here the CDR3 DNA reads TGTGCCAGCAGACCCGGACAGGGGAACGAGCAGTACTTC. Its protein is CASRPGQGNEQYF.

This clone came up a few times. This sequence joins TRBV19 and TRBJ2-1, with D tentatively TRBD2 (6 bases). The CDR3 consists of 15 residues. V was shortened by 7 bases and J by 1 base, with 14 bases between the two germline ends. CDR1 LNHDA and CDR2 SQIVND come from the germline V gene (reference sequence). The CDR3 nucleotides read TGTGCCAGTATGGGCGGGGTAGGGTCCTACAATGAGCAGTTCTTC. It translates to CASMGGVGSYNEQFF.

By its share, this clone is medium-sized. This chain joins TRBV20-1 and TRBJ2-7; tentatively, D is TRBD2 (5 bases). Trimming stripped 2 bases from V and 5 bases from J, with 13 bases between. Looked up from germline, CDR1 is DFQATT and CDR2 is SNEGSKA (reference sequence). This CDR3 spans 13 amino acids. The CDR3 nucleotides read TGCAGTGCTAGACTCATCGGGGATCACGAGCAGTACTTC. Translating gives CSARLIGDHEQYF.

This clone counts as medium-sized. The CDR3 bases are TGTGCCAGCAGACCTCCGAGGACACAGAACACTGAAGCTTTCTTT. Translating gives CASRPPRTQNTEAFF. V gene TRBV28 combines with J gene TRBJ1-1, with D possibly being TRBD1 (5 bases). The CDR3 is 15 residues long. Germline CDR1 and CDR2: MDHEN and SYDVKM. V was cut by 6 bases and J by 1 base, with 15 bases left in between.

By its share, this clone is medium-sized. The chain carries TRBV12-3 or TRBV12-4 and TRBJ2-2; D unclear. CDR3 length: 16 amino acids. V lost 5 bases and J lost 0, with 13 bases in between. CDR3 sequence (DNA): TGTGCCAGCAGTCTGGATCTTGCGGCGAACACCGGGGAGCTGTTTTTT. Its protein product is CASSLDLAANTGELFF.

The V gene is TRBV7-6, the J gene TRBJ2-3; 10 bases fit TRBD2. Germline CDR1 and CDR2: SGHVS and FNYEAQ. CDR3 length equals 14 residues. The CDR3, as DNA: TGTGTAAGCAGCTTAGCGGGGGGACAAGATACGCAGTATTTT. It yields the protein CVSSLAGGQDTQYF. Variable domain in full (rest from reference TRBV7-6 and TRBJ2-3): GAGVSQSPRYKVTKRGQDVALRCDPISGHVSLYWYRQALGQGPEFLTYFNYEAQQDKSGLPNDRFSAERPEGSISTLTIQRTEQRDSAMYRCVSSLAGGQDTQYFGPGTRLTVL.

At least ten counts were recorded for this clone. This rearrangement joins TRBV20-1 to TRBJ2-1; TRBD2 is a possible D gene (6 bases). Trimming took 3 bases from V and 6 from J, leaving 18 bases between them. The CDR3 totals 15 residues. CDR1 is DFQATT, CDR2 SNEGSKA, per germline (reference sequence). The CDR3 loop reads CSARDESGEVNEQFF. The CDR3 DNA sequence: TGCAGTGCTAGGGACGAATCGGGAGAAGTCAATGAGCAGTTCTTC.

V gene TRBV9 combines with J gene TRBJ2-2; 7 nucleotides align to TRBD2. The germline gives CDR1 SGDLS, CDR2 YYNGEE. CDR3 length: 14 amino acids. J lost 6 bases, V lost 0 bases, and 2 bases had no gene match. CDR3 loop: CASSVGSGSGELFF. The CDR3 nucleotides are TGTGCCAGCAGCGTAGGTAGCGGGTCCGGGGAGCTGTTTTTT.

This clone has a count of ten or more. The V call is TRBV5-6, the J call TRBJ1-6, with D possibly TRBD1 on 6 matching bases. The germline V gene has CDR1 SGHDT and CDR2 YYEEEE. Trimming pared 0 bases from V and 10 bases from J, leaving 11 bases between. This CDR3 is 14 amino acids long. Written as DNA, the CDR3 is TGTGCCAGCAGCTTGGCTACAGGGAAGTCACCCCTCCACTTT. Residues: CASSLATGKSPLHF.

By its share, this clone is medium-sized. V is TRBV6-1 and J is TRBJ2-3, with TRBD2 identical over 8 bases. In germline, CDR1 is MNHNS, CDR2 SASEGT. J lost 2 bases, V lost 6 bases, and 7 bases had no gene match. CDR3 size: 15 residues. The CDR3 nucleotides are TGTGCCAGCAGCGCCGGGACTAGGTACACAGATACGCAGTATTTT. Protein sequence: CASSAGTRYTDTQYF.

This clone has a count of ten or more. The rearrangement links TRBV5-1 to TRBJ1-6; D remains unclear. V lost 5 bases and J 3 bases, leaving 6 bases between the germline ends. The CDR3 extends over 13 amino acids. Germline V gene data show CDR1 as SGHRS and CDR2 as YFSETQ. The CDR3 nucleotides read TGCGCCAGCAGTTGGGACTATAATTCACCCCTCCACTTT. It specifies CASSWDYNSPLHF.

By frequency in the sample, this clone is medium-sized. The chain is built from TRBV6-1 and TRBJ2-3; 11 bases are shared with TRBD1. J lost 5 bases, V lost 1 base, and 5 bases had no gene match. The length of the CDR3 is 16 residues. The germline gives CDR1 MNHNS, CDR2 SASEGT. The CDR3: CASSEVPGQGEDTQYF. The CDR3 region has the DNA TGTGCCAGCAGTGAAGTACCGGGACAGGGGGAAGATACGCAGTATTTT.

About this clone: Since a much larger clone is just one base distant, this may be a read error. The chain links TRBV20-1 to TRBJ2-5; no firm D call. Germline-derived CDR1 and CDR2 are DFQATT and SNEGSKA (reference sequence). This CDR3 spans 13 amino acids. V was trimmed by 6 bases and J by 3 bases, leaving 14 bases between them. This chain's CDR3 is CSASLSSKETQYF. The CDR3 DNA reads TGCAGTGCAAGCCTCTCGTCTAAAGAGACCCAGTACTTC.

By frequency in the sample, this clone is medium-sized. The chain carries TRBV6-1 and TRBJ2-1, with D possibly TRBD1 on 5 matching bases. The CDR3 is 13 amino acids. V gave up 5 bases and J gave up 3 bases, with 8 bases separating them. In germline, CDR1 is MNHNS, CDR2 SASEGT. CDR3 sequence reads: CASSRDSYNEQFF. CDR3 DNA: TGTGCCAGCAGTCGCGACAGCTACAATGAGCAGTTCTTC.

Concerning this clone itself: Given a much more abundant clone one base away, this may be a read error. This CDR3 is also generated by other DNA sequences in the sample. The V gene is TRBV29-1, the J gene TRBJ2-1; 13 bases map to TRBD2. This CDR3 spans 15 amino acids. With 6 bases clipped from V and 4 bases from J, the junction kept 6 bases outside the gene matches. Germline assignment: CDR1 SQVTM and CDR2 ANQGSEA. The CDR3 nucleotides are TGCAGCGTCCGGACTAGCGGGAGTCCTTACAATGAGCAGTTCTTC. Protein product: CSVRTSGSPYNEQFF.

This clone was counted ten times or more. The rearrangement uses TRBV3-1 and TRBJ2-7, with no clear D. CDR3 length: 13 amino acids. The germline V and J ends were trimmed by 1 base and 3 bases, with 7 bases remaining between them. Germline V CDR1 and CDR2: LGHDT, YNNKEL (reference sequence). The CDR3 DNA reads TGTGCCAGCAGCCAAGCGCAGAACTACGAGCAGTACTTC. This codes for CASSQAQNYEQYF.

This clone occurred many times. Germline is not matched at one junction end, which may reflect a read error. The gene calls are TRBV12-3 or TRBV12-4 and TRBJ1-1; possibly TRBD1 for D (5 bases). This CDR3 is 13 amino acids long. CDR3 sequence: CASSLGQNTEALF. CDR3 sequence (DNA): TGTGCCAGCAGTTTGGGGCAGAACACTGAAGCTCTCTTT.

Many counts were recorded for this clone. This chain connects TRBV19 to TRBJ2-5; 8 bases are a match to TRBD2. The CDR3 is 13 amino acids. Losses at the gene ends were 2 bases for V and 5 bases for J; bases not matched to a gene: 1. Germline V gene data show CDR1 as LNHDA and CDR2 as SQIVND (reference sequence). The CDR3 here is CASSITGGETQYF. In DNA, the CDR3 is TGTGCCAGTAGTATAACGGGGGGGGAGACCCAGTACTTC.

The chain combines TRBV6-1 with TRBJ2-7; D not certain. Germline-derived CDR1 and CDR2 are MNHNS and SASEGT. V lost 1 base and J lost 1, with 8 bases in between. The CDR3 has 14 residues. CDR3 amino acids: CASSEGVPSYEQYF. The CDR3 region has the DNA TGTGCCAGCAGTGAAGGGGTTCCATCCTACGAGCAGTACTTC.

CDR3 amino acids: CASSGQGGRDTQYF. As DNA, the CDR3 is TGTGCCAGCAGTGGGCAGGGTGGGAGAGATACGCAGTATTTT. The chain couples TRBV5-4 to TRBJ2-3; D may match TRBD1 or TRBD2 (5 bases each). The CDR3 is 14 amino acids. Trimming cost V 5 bases and J 5 bases, with 15 bases left between them. CDR1 SGHNT and CDR2 YYREEE come from the germline V gene (reference sequence).

This clone has just a few counts. The chain carries TRBV27 and TRBJ2-7; D is unresolved. The germline V and J ends were trimmed by 0 bases and 4 bases, with 19 bases remaining between them. CDR3 length equals 17 residues. The germline CDR1 and CDR2 sequences are MNHEY and SMNVEV (reference sequence). The CDR3 coding sequence is TGTGCCAGCAGTTTATCGAAGGGCGGATCACCTGGATACGAGCAGTACTTC. This sequence encodes CASSLSKGGSPGYEQYF.

This clone is medium-sized within its sample. This chain connects TRBV6-2 or TRBV6-3 to TRBJ1-5; no clear D gene. V gave up 0 bases and J gave up 2 bases, with 8 bases separating them. The CDR3 contains 15 residues. Per germline, CDR1 MNHEY and CDR2 SVGEGT. The DNA for the CDR3 is TGTGCCAGCAGTTACTCGGCTGGGGGCAATCAGCCCCAGCATTTT. Translation: CASSYSAGGNQPQHF.